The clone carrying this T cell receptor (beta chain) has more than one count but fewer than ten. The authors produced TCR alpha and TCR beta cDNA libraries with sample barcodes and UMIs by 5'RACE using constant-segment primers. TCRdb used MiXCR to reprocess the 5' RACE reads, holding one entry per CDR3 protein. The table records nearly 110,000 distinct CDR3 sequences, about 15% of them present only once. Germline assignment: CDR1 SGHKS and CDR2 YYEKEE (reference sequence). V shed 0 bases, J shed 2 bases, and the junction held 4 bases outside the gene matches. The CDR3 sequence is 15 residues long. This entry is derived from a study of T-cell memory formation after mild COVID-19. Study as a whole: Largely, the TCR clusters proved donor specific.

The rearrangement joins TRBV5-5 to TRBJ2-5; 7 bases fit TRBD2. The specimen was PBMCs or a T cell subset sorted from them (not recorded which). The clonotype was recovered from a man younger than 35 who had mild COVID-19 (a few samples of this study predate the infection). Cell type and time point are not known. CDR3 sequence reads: CASSLGRREQETQYF. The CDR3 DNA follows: TGTGCCAGCAGCTTGGGACGGCGGGAGCAAGAGACCCAGTACTTC.